This is a list of T cell receptor beta chains from one sample in a study of control samples from healthy donors and cancer patients. Profiling relied on immunoSEQ multiplex PCR, and the TCRdb table lists in-frame clones only, not all of them. The data contain 150,000 or so clones, around 90% of them singletons. Specimen: blood. Every receptor here comes from a man younger than 40 in good health. Each CDR3 is given with its conserved first and last residue. The order of the fields is V gene, J gene, D gene, clone size, CDR3 protein, CDR3 DNA. D genes are given only for firm matches. Size values are once, few and many counts, or a class for expanded clones, and some rows have none.

v_gene: TRBV5-8
j_gene: TRBJ2-7
d_gene: NA
abundance: NA
CDR3aa: CASSLNYEQYF
CDR3nt: TGTGCCAGCAGCTTGAACTACGAGCAGTACTTC

v_gene: TRBV7-9
j_gene: TRBJ2-7
d_gene: NA
abundance: once
CDR3aa: CASSLTYGPYEQYF
CDR3nt: TGTGCCAGCAGCTTAACGTACGGGCCCTACGAGCAGTACTTC

v_gene: TRBV7-9
j_gene: TRBJ1-2
d_gene: TRBD1
abundance: once
CDR3aa: CASSRTGLEHTF
CDR3nt: TGTGCCAGCAGCCGGACAGGGTTGGAGCACACCTTC

v_gene: TRBV3-1/TRBV3-2
j_gene: TRBJ1-5
d_gene: NA
abundance: few
CDR3aa: CASSQEVIQPQHF
CDR3nt: TGTGCCAGCAGCCAAGAGGTGATTCAGCCCCAGCATTTT

v_gene: TRBV20-1
j_gene: TRBJ2-7
d_gene: NA
abundance: NA
CDR3aa: CSARGYEQYF
CDR3nt: TGCAGTGCTAGAGGCTACGAGCAGTACTTC

v_gene: TRBV5-4
j_gene: TRBJ2-3
d_gene: TRBD2
abundance: NA
CDR3aa: CASSTAGGSDTQYF
CDR3nt: TGTGCCAGCAGCACAGCGGGGGGGTCAGATACGCAGTATTTT

v_gene: TRBV3-1/TRBV3-2
j_gene: TRBJ1-5
d_gene: NA
abundance: many
CDR3aa: CASSQDRNQPQHF
CDR3nt: TGTGCCAGCAGCCAAGACAGGAATCAGCCCCAGCATTTT

v_gene: TRBV3-1/TRBV3-2
j_gene: TRBJ2-7
d_gene: TRBD2
abundance: NA
CDR3aa: CASSQDQAGGREQYF
CDR3nt: TGTGCCAGCAGCCAAGATCAAGCGGGAGGGCGCGAGCAGTACTTC

v_gene: TRBV6-6
j_gene: TRBJ1-3
d_gene: NA
abundance: NA
CDR3aa: CASSDGSSSGNTIYF
CDR3nt: TGTGCCAGCAGCGATGGTTCTTCATCTGGAAACACCATATATTTT

v_gene: TRBV6-2/TRBV6-3
j_gene: TRBJ1-2
d_gene: TRBD1
abundance: NA
CDR3aa: CASSRTGDYGYTF
CDR3nt: TGTGCCAGCAGTCGGACAGGGGACTATGGCTACACCTTC

v_gene: TRBV7-9
j_gene: TRBJ1-5
d_gene: NA
abundance: NA
CDR3aa: CASSLDSSNQPQHF
CDR3nt: TGTGCCAGCAGCCTCGACAGTAGCAATCAGCCCCAGCATTTT

v_gene: TRBV2
j_gene: TRBJ1-3
d_gene: NA
abundance: once
CDR3aa: CASEGLTYSGNTIYF
CDR3nt: TGTGCCAGCGAGGGACTCACCTACTCTGGAAACACCATATATTTT

v_gene: TRBV20-1
j_gene: TRBJ2-7
d_gene: NA
abundance: once
CDR3aa: CSARESQQYF
CDR3nt: TGCAGTGCTAGGGAAAGCCAGCAGTACTTC

v_gene: TRBV9
j_gene: TRBJ1-1
d_gene: TRBD1
abundance: few
CDR3aa: CASSPRQGENTEAFF
CDR3nt: TGTGCCAGCAGCCCCCGACAGGGGGAGAACACTGAAGCTTTCTTT

v_gene: TRBV5-1
j_gene: TRBJ1-3
d_gene: NA
abundance: NA
CDR3aa: CASRQGSSGNTIYF
CDR3nt: TGCGCCAGCAGGCAGGGAAGCTCTGGAAACACCATATATTTT

v_gene: TRBV28
j_gene: TRBJ1-2
d_gene: NA
abundance: NA
CDR3aa: CASSKSPVANYGYTF
CDR3nt: TGTGCCAGCAGTAAATCACCAGTAGCTAACTATGGCTACACCTTC

v_gene: TRBV4-1
j_gene: TRBJ2-7
d_gene: NA
abundance: NA
CDR3aa: CASSQEDRAISYEQYF
CDR3nt: TGCGCCAGCAGCCAAGAGGATCGAGCCATCTCCTACGAGCAGTACTTC

v_gene: TRBV4-2
j_gene: TRBJ2-1
d_gene: NA
abundance: NA
CDR3aa: CASSHSPANEQFF
CDR3nt: TGTGCCAGCAGCCACTCCCCGGCCAATGAGCAGTTCTTC

v_gene: TRBV7-8
j_gene: TRBJ1-5
d_gene: NA
abundance: NA
CDR3aa: CASSLGTIEPQHF
CDR3nt: TGTGCCAGCAGCTTAGGTACAATCGAGCCCCAGCATTTT

v_gene: TRBV5-1
j_gene: TRBJ1-3
d_gene: NA
abundance: NA
CDR3aa: CASSLSGGNTIYF
CDR3nt: TGCGCCAGCAGCTTGTCGGGAGGAAACACCATATATTTT

v_gene: TRBV28
j_gene: TRBJ2-7
d_gene: TRBD1
abundance: NA
CDR3aa: CASSRQGVRYEQYF
CDR3nt: TGTGCCAGCAGTCGACAGGGGGTAAGGTACGAGCAGTACTTC

v_gene: TRBV5-1
j_gene: TRBJ1-2
d_gene: TRBD1
abundance: NA
CDR3aa: CASSPPGQGNGYTF
CDR3nt: TGCGCCAGCAGCCCACCGGGACAGGGAAATGGCTACACCTTC

v_gene: TRBV3-1/TRBV3-2
j_gene: TRBJ1-1
d_gene: TRBD1
abundance: NA
CDR3aa: CASARGTTEAFF
CDR3nt: TGTGCCAGCGCCAGGGGGACTACTGAAGCTTTCTTT

v_gene: TRBV3-1/TRBV3-2
j_gene: TRBJ2-3
d_gene: NA
abundance: NA
CDR3aa: CASSQDGGRLIGTDTQYF
CDR3nt: TGTGCCAGCAGCCAAGATGGAGGGAGGTTAATTGGTACAGATACGCAGTATTTT

v_gene: TRBV24-1
j_gene: TRBJ2-7
d_gene: NA
abundance: NA
CDR3aa: CATQSRSSYEQYF
CDR3nt: TGTGCCACCCAAAGCAGGAGCTCCTACGAGCAGTACTTC

v_gene: TRBV2
j_gene: TRBJ2-7
d_gene: TRBD1
abundance: few
CDR3aa: CASSEAVDRDLYEQYF
CDR3nt: TGTGCCAGCAGTGAAGCGGTGGACAGGGACCTCTACGAGCAGTACTTC

v_gene: TRBV11-2
j_gene: TRBJ2-1
d_gene: TRBD2
abundance: NA
CDR3aa: CASSSGLVDNEQFF
CDR3nt: TGTGCCAGCAGCTCGGGACTAGTGGACAATGAGCAGTTCTTC